This T cell receptor beta chain was captured in a study of naive and memory T cell subsets. Overall study findings and caveats: More TCRs at tuberculin sites were read as hypersensitivity T cell infiltration.

Treatment noted: skin biopsy from PPD injection site in Mantoux-positive individual. The library had UMIs added by 3' ligation of an oligonucleotide to TCR cDNA. Skin biopsies came from PPD injection sites in Mantoux-positive individuals. This clonotype was detected a few times. Its specificity is not known. Trimming removed 8 bases from V and 1 base from J, with 14 bases in between. The CDR3 consists of 15 residues. The germline V gene has CDR1 MNHNS and CDR2 SASEGT. Amplification of ligated cDNA took four PCR rounds with SP2 and nested alpha and beta constant primers. Blood and skin TCR RNA was reverse transcribed with alpha and beta constant primers. Each CDR3 protein gets one entry after TCRdb re-called the UMI-ligation and nested PCR reads with MiXCR. The sample includes 35,000 to 40,000 distinct CDR3 sequences, approximately 9.9% of them seen just once.

V is TRBV6-1 and J is TRBJ2-2, with D perhaps matching TRBD2 (6 bases). The source of this sequence is an adult in good health. The source material was skin, sampled from a tuberculin skin test site. CDR3 nucleotide sequence: TGTGCCAGCCGGGAGCATGGCATGAACACCGGGGAGCTGTTTTTT. It encodes CASREHGMNTGELFF.